A selection of T cell receptor beta chains follows, all from one sample in a study of identical twins. TCRdb ran MiXCR on the 5' RACE reads and lists one entry per CDR3 protein. The sample lists hundreds of thousands of distinct CDR3 sequences; less than 25% were seen once. The data also belong to a second study, concerning T cells expressing NK-cell markers.

The specimen was PBMCs. Receptor source: a woman aged 18 to 35 in good health. The CDR3 runs from the conserved cysteine through the conserved F or W. D genes are given only for firm matches. The size entry is marked missing in some rows and otherwise reads once, few, many or a size class.

d_call clone_size j_call v_call cdr3_nt cdr3_aa
NA NA TRBJ2-7 TRBV5-1 TGCGCCAGCAGCACAAAGGGGATCGAGCAGTACTTC CASSTKGIEQYF
NA few TRBJ2-7 TRBV15 TGTGCCACCAGCCGGAATCACGGACTGGGCTCCTACGAGCAGTACTTC CATSRNHGLGSYEQYF
NA NA TRBJ1-2 TRBV6-1 TGTGCCAGCCCTGCGGGTCCTCTACGGGACTATGGCTACACCTTC CASPAGPLRDYGYTF
NA NA TRBJ2-1 TRBV20-1 TGCTGCCCGTTAGCCGCATCGGGTAATGAGCAGTTCTTC CCPLAASGNEQFF
NA NA TRBJ1-1 TRBV5-5 TGTGCCAGCAGCTCCTTACGTCTTGAGGGAAACGCGAACACTGAAGCCTTCTTT CASSSLRLEGNANTEAFF
TRBD1 NA TRBJ1-2 TRBV12-3/TRBV12-4 TGTGCCAGCAGTTTATTGTGGGACAGGGTCGACGGCTACACCTTC CASSLLWDRVDGYTF
NA NA TRBJ2-1 TRBV7-9 TGTGCCAGCAGTTTTACAGGAGGCAACAATGAGCAGTTCTTC CASSFTGGNNEQFF
NA many TRBJ2-1 TRBV29-1 TGCAGGGCCGGTCGGGGAAATGAGCAGTTCTTC CRAGRGNEQFF
NA NA TRBJ2-1 TRBV5-1 TGCGCCAGCAGAAGCGACAGTTTCTTATACAATGAGCAGTTCTTC CASRSDSFLYNEQFF
NA NA TRBJ2-1 TRBV7-6 TGTGCCAGCAGCTGGGACGGACTGCGTGAGCAGTTCTTC CASSWDGLREQFF
TRBD1 many TRBJ1-2 TRBV12-3/TRBV12-4 TGTGCCAGCAGCGACTCCCAGGGGGCGATGAACTATGGCTACACCTTC CASSDSQGAMNYGYTF
TRBD1 NA TRBJ2-7 TRBV5-1 TGCGCCAGCAGCACGGGACAGAACGGCGATCTGGACGAGCAGTACTTC CASSTGQNGDLDEQYF
TRBD2 many TRBJ2-5 TRBV10-2 TGCGCCAGCAGGGAGGGAGGGCATGAGACCCAGTACTTC CASREGGHETQYF
NA NA TRBJ2-7 TRBV12-3/TRBV12-4 TGTGCCAGCAGAAGTAGCGTTATTTTGTCCGAGCAGTACTTC CASRSSVILSEQYF
TRBD1 NA TRBJ2-6 TRBV9 TGTGCCAGCAGCGTCGCCAGGGGGTCCTCTGGGGCCAACGTCCTGACTTTC CASSVARGSSGANVLTF
TRBD1 many TRBJ1-4 TRBV10-3 TGTGCCACGGCGGGACAGGGAAATGAAAAACTGTTTTTT CATAGQGNEKLFF
NA NA TRBJ2-1 TRBV6-5 TGTGCCAGCAGTTTCCCCCGGGGTATTCAGTTCTTC CASSFPRGIQFF
NA few TRBJ1-4 TRBV4-1 TGCGCCAGCCTAGACCTCTCTTCCTTACCCGGTGGGCTGTTTTTT CASLDLSSLPGGLFF
TRBD1 NA TRBJ2-7 TRBV7-9 TGTGCCAGCAGCTCTGGACAGGAAAAGTACTTC CASSSGQEKYF
TRBD2 many TRBJ2-1 TRBV20-1 TGCAGTGCCGTGGGGGCTAGCGGGAGCAATGAGCAGTTCTTC CSAVGASGSNEQFF
TRBD2 many TRBJ2-3 TRBV7-2 TGTGCCAGCAGCTTACCTGGGCGGGAGTCGACAGATACGCAGTATTTT CASSLPGRESTDTQYF
NA few TRBJ1-2 TRBV6-1 TGTGCCAGCAGACCCTTTGGAAGAACAACTAACTATGGCTACACCTTC CASRPFGRTTNYGYTF
NA NA TRBJ1-2 TRBV12-3/TRBV12-4 TGTGCCAGCAGTTTAGTGGGGGCGGGGGGCTACACCTTC CASSLVGAGGYTF
TRBD2 many TRBJ2-1 TRBV6-2/TRBV6-3 TGTGCCAGCAGTTATCATGGCGGGGGGAGCTACAATGAGCAGTTCTTC CASSYHGGGSYNEQFF
TRBD2 NA TRBJ2-7 TRBV20-1 TGCAGTGCTTACCCCACTAGCGGGGCTTCCTACGAGCAGTACTTC CSAYPTSGASYEQYF
TRBD1 NA TRBJ2-1 TRBV9 TGTGCCAGCAGCGCCACAGGGGATTCTGCCTACAATGAGCAGTTCTTC CASSATGDSAYNEQFF
NA NA TRBJ2-1 TRBV6-1 TGTGCCAGCAGGGCAGGGTCCCCCTACAATGAGCAGTTCTTC CASRAGSPYNEQFF
TRBD1 few TRBJ2-7 TRBV10-3 TGTGCCATCAAGGGGGCTTACGAGCAGTACTTC CAIKGAYEQYF
NA NA TRBJ2-7 TRBV9 TGTGCCAGCAGCGTAGAAGGGTACGAGCAGTACTTC CASSVEGYEQYF
NA NA TRBJ1-1 TRBV5-1 TGCGCCAGCAGGGCAGGGTCCGGGGACGAAGCTTTCTTT CASRAGSGDEAFF
TRBD1 NA TRBJ2-2 TRBV5-1 TGCGCCACTCACAGGGGGCCTAGCGGTACCAACACCGGGGAGCTGTTTTTT CATHRGPSGTNTGELFF
NA NA TRBJ1-6 TRBV5-1 TGCGCCAGCAGCCAGGATGGCGCTTATAATTCACCCCTCCACTTT CASSQDGAYNSPLHF
NA few TRBJ2-7 TRBV10-3 TGTGCCATCAGGGGGTCCGGGTCAAGGGACGAGCAGTACTTC CAIRGSGSRDEQYF
TRBD2 few TRBJ2-5 TRBV20-1 TGCAGTGCTAGAGTGCTAGCGGGAGGCTATGAGACCCAGTACTTC CSARVLAGGYETQYF
NA NA TRBJ2-3 TRBV20-1 TGCAGTGCTAGAGATGGGCGTGCAGATACGCAGTATTTT CSARDGRADTQYF
TRBD2 few TRBJ2-1 TRBV10-3 TGTGCCATCAGCTTGAGGGCGGGGGGCCGTAATGAGCAGTTCTTC CAISLRAGGRNEQFF
NA NA TRBJ2-5 TRBV7-9 TGTGCCAGCAGCCTTTGGGGCGCCCCGTACCAAGAGACCCAGTACTTC CASSLWGAPYQETQYF
NA few TRBJ2-2 TRBV20-1 TGCAGTGCTAGCTTCCGAGGGGGGGTCGTCGGGGAGCTGTTTTTT CSASFRGGVVGELFF
NA few TRBJ1-1 TRBV7-8 TGTGCCAGCAGCTTACTGGACTGGGGCCAAGTTTTCTTT CASSLLDWGQVFF
NA NA TRBJ1-2 TRBV27 TGTGCCAGCAGTTACGGGGTTCGCGGAGGCTACACCTTC CASSYGVRGGYTF
NA NA TRBJ2-3 TRBV3-1 TGTGCCAGCAGCCACGCGGACCCTACAGATACGCAGTATTTT CASSHADPTDTQYF
NA few TRBJ2-6 TRBV6-4 TGTGCCAGTGCCCGGACAGCCTCCTCTGGGGCCAACGTCCTGACTTTC CASARTASSGANVLTF
TRBD2 NA TRBJ2-3 TRBV7-2 TGTGCCAGCAGGAAAAGGCTAGCGGGGACAGATACGCAGTATTTT CASRKRLAGTDTQYF
NA few TRBJ2-5 TRBV7-9 TGTGCCAGCACCCCCGTGGCGGTGAAAGAGACCCAGTACTTC CASTPVAVKETQYF
TRBD1 many TRBJ1-6 TRBV20-1 TGCAGTGCCTGGAGGACAGGGGGAAGGTCACCCCTCCACTTT CSAWRTGGRSPLHF
NA many TRBJ1-2 TRBV12-3/TRBV12-4 TGTGCCAGCCAAGCCGGAACCCGGAACAGGCTCTATGGCTACACCTTC CASQAGTRNRLYGYTF
NA once TRBJ2-3 TRBV7-2 TGTGCCAGCAGCTTAGGGGTTAACACAGATACGCAGTATTTT CASSLGVNTDTQYF
TRBD1 once TRBJ2-7 TRBV5-1 TGCGCCAGCAGCTCTTCGGGACAGGGTCTTTACGAGCAGTACTTC CASSSSGQGLYEQYF
NA NA TRBJ2-5 TRBV5-1 TGCGCCAGCAGCTTTGGGGAGGCGGCCCAAGAGACCCAGTACTTC CASSFGEAAQETQYF
NA NA TRBJ2-7 TRBV7-9 TGTGCCAGCAGCTTATCCCCCGACGGGACCTACGAGCAGTACTTC CASSLSPDGTYEQYF
NA NA TRBJ2-5 TRBV20-1 TGCAGTGCTAGAGATCACACCCGGGAGAGGTGGGAGACCCAGTACTTC CSARDHTRERWETQYF
TRBD2 many TRBJ2-2 TRBV6-2/TRBV6-3 TGTGCCAGCAACTTCTCTCCGCTAGCGGGAGGGGAAAACGGGGAGCTGTTTTTT CASNFSPLAGGENGELFF
TRBD2 few TRBJ2-7 TRBV5-1 TGCGCCAGCAGCTCAACCGGGACTAACTACGAGCAGTACTTC CASSSTGTNYEQYF